The clone carrying this TCR beta chain was found a few times. What it recognizes is unknown. Prior autoimmune disease or systemic immunosuppression barred patients. The V gene lost 5 bases and the J gene lost 5 bases, with 8 bases spanning the gap. Germline CDR1 reads MNHEY; CDR2 reads SMNVEV (reference sequence). This CDR3 is built from 12 residues. These data come from a study of OX40 agonist ivuxolimab in advanced cancers. Study-wide results and caveats: Fewer expanded clones were found on average in CD4+ than in CD8+ T cells. With doses of 0.1 to 3.0 mg/kg, CD4+ and CD8+ blood T cells had undergone clonal expansion by week 6.

Some clones are missing from TCRdb's copy, which holds only in-frame ones; the method was immunoSEQ multiplex PCR. This sample has 20,000 to 25,000 clones, with around 85% found just once. The TCR originated in an adult with an advanced solid tumor such as melanoma, head and neck, liver or kidney cancer. This chain connects TRBV27 to TRBJ2-3; D is ambiguous. The material was CD4+ or CD8+ T cells sorted from blood, obtained in a trial of the OX40 agonist ivuxolimab. The CDR3 protein is CASSPSLDTQYF. CDR3 DNA sequence: TGTGCCAGCAGTCCCTCCTTAGATACGCAGTATTTT.